This T cell receptor beta chain was sequenced in a study of CD4 T cells in relation to SARS-CoV-2 and coronaviruses. Study background: A couple of subjects were Hispanic; patients were seven to nine males and 4 females. Findings and caveats of the study: Crossreactive clones expanded significantly less to SARS-CoV-2 than monoreactive clones.

Data came from immunoSEQ multiplex PCR; TCRdb stores just in-frame clones and leaves some out. The data contain about 40,000 clones, just under 85% of them singletons. A remark on this clone: Its antigen is still unknown.

Trimming removed 1 base at V and 7 bases at J, with 9 bases between. Germline V gene lookup returns CDR1 SGHKS and CDR2 YYEKEE (reference sequence). The CDR3 loop spans 13 amino acids. Cryopreserved PBMCs were CD4-enriched, then split into naive and memory cells. This chain joins TRBV5-5 and TRBJ1-5, with D possibly being TRBD1 (5 bases). Sequenced material: naive CD4+ T cells from PBMCs, cultured in vitro. The subset denotes: naive CD4+ T cells isolated by negative enrichment. The sequence was obtained from an adult with COVID-19. DNA for the CDR3: TGTGCCAGCAGCTTGAGGGGTACACAGCCCCAGCATTTT. Translated: CASSLRGTQPQHF.